This T cell receptor beta chain was obtained from a study of CD8+CD57+ T cells in acquired aplastic anemia. Genomic DNA served as template for TCR beta VDJ and CDR3 profiling. Via MiXCR, TCRdb re-called the reads, giving one row per CDR3 protein. The table shows under 200,000 distinct CDR3 sequences, with 35% to 55% occurring only once. The germline V gene has CDR1 SGHVS and CDR2 FNYEAQ. With 10 bases clipped from V and 4 bases from J, the junction kept 7 bases outside the gene matches. The CDR3 consists of 13 residues. This sequence originates from a human donor in good health. The chain employs TRBV7-6 and TRBJ2-7, with 10 bases that match TRBD2. Sequences were obtained from sorted CD4+, CD8+, or CD8+CD57+ T cells (not recorded which) from PBMCs. Written as DNA, the CDR3 is TGTGCCACCTCGGGACTAGCGAATTACGAGCAGTACTTC. Translated, it gives CATSGLANYEQYF. The full variable domain, its missing parts supplied by reference TRBV7-6 and TRBJ2-7, is GAGVSQSPRYKVTKRGQDVALRCDPISGHVSLYWYRQALGQGPEFLTYFNYEAQQDKSGLPNDRFSAERPEGSISTLTIQRTEQRDSAMYRCATSGLANYEQYFGPGTRLTVT.